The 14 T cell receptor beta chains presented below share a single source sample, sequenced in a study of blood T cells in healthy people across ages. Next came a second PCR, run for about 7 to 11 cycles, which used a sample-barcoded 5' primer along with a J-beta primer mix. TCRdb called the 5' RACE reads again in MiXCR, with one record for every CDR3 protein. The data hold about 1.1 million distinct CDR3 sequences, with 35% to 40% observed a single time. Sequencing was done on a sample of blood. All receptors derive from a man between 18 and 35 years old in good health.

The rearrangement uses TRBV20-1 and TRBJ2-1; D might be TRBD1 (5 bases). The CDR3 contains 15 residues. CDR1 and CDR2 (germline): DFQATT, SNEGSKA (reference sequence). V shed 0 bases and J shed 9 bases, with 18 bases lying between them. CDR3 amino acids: CSARDGSRGISEQFF. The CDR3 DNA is TGCAGTGCTAGAGATGGGTCAAGGGGAATAAGTGAGCAGTTCTTC.

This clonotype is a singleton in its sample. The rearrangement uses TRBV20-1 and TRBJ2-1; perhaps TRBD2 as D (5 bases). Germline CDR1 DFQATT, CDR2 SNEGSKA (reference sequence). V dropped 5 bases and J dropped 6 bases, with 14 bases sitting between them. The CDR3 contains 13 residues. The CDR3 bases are TGCAGTGCTGCCGGGGTAGCTCTCAATGAGCAGTTCTTC. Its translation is CSAAGVALNEQFF.

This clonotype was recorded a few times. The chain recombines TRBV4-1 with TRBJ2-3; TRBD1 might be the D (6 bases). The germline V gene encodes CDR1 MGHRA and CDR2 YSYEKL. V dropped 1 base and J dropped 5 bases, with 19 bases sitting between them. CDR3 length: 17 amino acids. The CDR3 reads CASSQVWTASIEDTQYF. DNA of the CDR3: TGCGCCAGCAGCCAAGTATGGACAGCATCAATAGAAGATACGCAGTATTTT.

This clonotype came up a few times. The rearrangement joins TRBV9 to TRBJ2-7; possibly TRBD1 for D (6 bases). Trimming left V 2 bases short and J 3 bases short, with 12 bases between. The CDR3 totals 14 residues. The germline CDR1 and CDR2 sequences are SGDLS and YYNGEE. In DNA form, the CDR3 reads TGTGCCAGCAGCGTTCCGGGACAAATCTACGAGCAGTACTTC. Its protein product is CASSVPGQIYEQYF.

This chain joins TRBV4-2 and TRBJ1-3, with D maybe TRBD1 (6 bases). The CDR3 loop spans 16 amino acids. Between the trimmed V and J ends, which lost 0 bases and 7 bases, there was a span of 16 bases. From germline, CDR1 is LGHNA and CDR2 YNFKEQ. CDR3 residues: CASSQDFEGGVNTIYF. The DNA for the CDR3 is TGTGCCAGCAGCCAAGATTTCGAAGGGGGAGTGAACACCATATATTTT.

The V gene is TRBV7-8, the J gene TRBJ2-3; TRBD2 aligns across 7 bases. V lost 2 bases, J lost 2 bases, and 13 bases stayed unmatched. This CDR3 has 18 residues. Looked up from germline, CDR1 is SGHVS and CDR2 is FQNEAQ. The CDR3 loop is CASSLKLTSRVFTDTQYF. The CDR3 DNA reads TGTGCCAGCAGCTTAAAACTGACTAGCAGGGTTTTCACAGATACGCAGTATTTT.

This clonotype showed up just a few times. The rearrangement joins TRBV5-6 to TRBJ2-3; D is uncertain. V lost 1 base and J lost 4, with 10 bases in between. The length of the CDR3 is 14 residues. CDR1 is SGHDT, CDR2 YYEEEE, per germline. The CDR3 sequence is CASSLWLSADTQYF. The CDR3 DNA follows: TGTGCCAGCAGCTTGTGGCTTTCCGCAGATACGCAGTATTTT.

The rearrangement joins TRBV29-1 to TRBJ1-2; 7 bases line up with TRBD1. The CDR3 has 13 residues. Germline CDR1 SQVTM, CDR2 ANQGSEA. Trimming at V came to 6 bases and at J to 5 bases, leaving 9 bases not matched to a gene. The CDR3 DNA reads TGCAGCGTGGACAACAGGGGTGGATATGGCTACACCTTC. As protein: CSVDNRGGYGYTF.

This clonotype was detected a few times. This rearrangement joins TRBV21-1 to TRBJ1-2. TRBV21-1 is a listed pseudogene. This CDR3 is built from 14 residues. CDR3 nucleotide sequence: TGTGCCAGCAGCAAAGGAAAAGAAAACTATGGCTACACCTTC. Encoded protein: CASSKGKENYGYTF.

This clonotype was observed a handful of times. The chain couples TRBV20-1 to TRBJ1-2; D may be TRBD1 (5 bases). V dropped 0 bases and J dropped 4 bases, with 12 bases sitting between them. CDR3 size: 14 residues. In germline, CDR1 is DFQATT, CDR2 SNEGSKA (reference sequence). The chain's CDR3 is CSARDHTGPYGYTF. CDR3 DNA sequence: TGCAGTGCTAGAGATCACACAGGACCCTATGGCTACACCTTC.

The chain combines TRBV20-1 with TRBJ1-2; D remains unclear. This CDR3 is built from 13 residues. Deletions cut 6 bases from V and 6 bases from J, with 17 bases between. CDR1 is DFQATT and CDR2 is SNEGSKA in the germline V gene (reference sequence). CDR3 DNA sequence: TGCAGTGCGGTTCGGACGGGAACTCATGGCTACACCTTC. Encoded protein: CSAVRTGTHGYTF.

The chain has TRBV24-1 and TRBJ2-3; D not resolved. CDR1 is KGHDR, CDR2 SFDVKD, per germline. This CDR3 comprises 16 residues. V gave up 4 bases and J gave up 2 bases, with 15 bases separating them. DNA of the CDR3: TGTGCCACCAGTGACCCAAGTGGGGTATTCACAGATACGCAGTATTTT. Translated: CATSDPSGVFTDTQYF.

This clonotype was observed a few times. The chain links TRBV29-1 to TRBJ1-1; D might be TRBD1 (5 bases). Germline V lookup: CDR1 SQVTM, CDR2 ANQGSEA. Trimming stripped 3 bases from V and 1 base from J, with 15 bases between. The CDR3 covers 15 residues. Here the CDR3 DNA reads TGCAGCGTTGAGTTGTACGGGACGCAGAACACTGAAGCTTTCTTT. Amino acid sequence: CSVELYGTQNTEAFF.

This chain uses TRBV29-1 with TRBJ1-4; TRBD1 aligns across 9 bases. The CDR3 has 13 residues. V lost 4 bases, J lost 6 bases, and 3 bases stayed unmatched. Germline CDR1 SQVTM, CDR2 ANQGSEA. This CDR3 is CSVATGGYEKLFF. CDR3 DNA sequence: TGCAGCGTTGCGACAGGGGGATATGAAAAACTGTTTTTT.